These T cell receptor beta chains were read from a single sample in a study of identical twins. One entry per CDR3 protein results from TCRdb running MiXCR on the 5' RACE reads. The table records over 500,000 distinct CDR3 sequences, under 25% of them present only once. These records were also assigned to another study, of T cells expressing NK-cell markers.

Sequences were obtained from CD4+ T cells sorted from blood. The receptors here all came from a woman aged 18-29 years in good health. Both conserved end residues are part of each CDR3. Each record gives: clone size, V gene, J gene, D gene, CDR3 length, CDR3 DNA, CDR3 protein. D genes are given only for firm matches. Clone size, where shown, is once, few, many, or a class for clones that have expanded.

>many|TRBV12-3/TRBV12-4|TRBJ1-4|TRBD1|15
TGTGCCAGCAGCAAAGACGGACAGGGGTTTGAAAAACTGTTTTTT
CASSKDGQGFEKLFF
>few|TRBV5-1|TRBJ2-2|-|15
TGCGCCAGCAGCTCCCGACTAGGGAACACCGGGGAGCTGTTTTTT
CASSSRLGNTGELFF
>few|TRBV10-2|TRBJ2-1|-|14
TGCGCCAGCAGAATCAGCGGGCCAAACAATGAGCAGTTCTTC
CASRISGPNNEQFF
>many|TRBV10-1|TRBJ2-1|TRBD2|16
TGCGCCAGCAGTTTTATTGGGACTAGCGGGGGGTGTGAGCAGTTCTTC
CASSFIGTSGGCEQFF
>many|TRBV7-2|TRBJ2-1|-|16
TGTGCCAGCAGCCCCAGATTTAGGGGAACCTACAATGAGCAGTTCTTC
CASSPRFRGTYNEQFF
>-|TRBV5-1|TRBJ1-4|-|15
TGCGCCAGCAGCTTAACGGATGCAACTAATGAAAAACCGTTTTTT
CASSLTDATNEKPFF
>-|TRBV2|TRBJ2-1|-|14
TGTGCCAGCAGGGAAAGGGTTCACGACAATGAGCAGTTCTTC
CASRERVHDNEQFF
>many|TRBV12-3/TRBV12-4|TRBJ1-5|TRBD1|14
TGTGCCAGCAGCCTACAGGGGGCGAGGCAGCCCCAGCATTTT
CASSLQGARQPQHF
>-|TRBV12-3/TRBV12-4|TRBJ2-1|-|13
TGTGCCAGCAGTTTACGGAACTACAATGAGCAGTTCTTC
CASSLRNYNEQFF
>-|TRBV30|TRBJ2-1|-|15
TGTGCCTGGAGTGTAGCAGACAGTATGATCAATGAGCAGTTCTTC
CAWSVADSMINEQFF
>few|TRBV12-3/TRBV12-4|TRBJ2-2|TRBD1|17
TGTGCCAGCAGTCGAGACCGGGACAGTTTTAATTCCGGGGAGCTGTTTTTT
CASSRDRDSFNSGELFF
>few|TRBV12-3/TRBV12-4|TRBJ2-2|-|12
TGTGCCAGCAGCCACAATGCCGGGGAGCTGTTTTTT
CASSHNAGELFF
>many|TRBV20-1|TRBJ1-2|-|9
TGCAGTGCTAGCCCTGGCTACACCTTC
CSASPGYTF
>-|TRBV29-1|TRBJ1-1|-|13
TGCAGCGTTGGCCGGCAGGGAGGAACTGAAGCTTTCTTT
CSVGRQGGTEAFF
>few|TRBV7-2|TRBJ1-1|TRBD1|16
TGTGCCAGCAGCGTCCTCGGGACAGCTATGAACACTGAAGCTTTCTTT
CASSVLGTAMNTEAFF
>-|TRBV19|TRBJ1-5|-|14
TGTGCCAGTGGGGGGGACTATAGCAATCAGCCCCAGCATTTT
CASGGDYSNQPQHF
>few|TRBV11-3|TRBJ1-1|TRBD1|12
TGTGCCAGCAGCGTCAACAGGGGAGAAGCTTTCTTT
CASSVNRGEAFF
>-|TRBV7-8|TRBJ1-4|-|13
TGTGCCAGCAGCCAGGACATGTATGAAAAACTGTTTTTT
CASSQDMYEKLFF
>few|TRBV11-2|TRBJ2-1|TRBD2|18
TGTGCCAGCACCTTACGATGGGACGGGGGGGCGGCCTACAATGAGCAGTTCTTC
CASTLRWDGGAAYNEQFF
>-|TRBV7-8|TRBJ2-1|-|11
TGTGCCAGCACCTCTCCCGGGAGACAGTTCTTC
CASTSPGRQFF
>few|TRBV20-1|TRBJ1-5|TRBD1|12
TGCAGTGCGGGGACAGGGGTTCAGCCCCAGCATTTT
CSAGTGVQPQHF